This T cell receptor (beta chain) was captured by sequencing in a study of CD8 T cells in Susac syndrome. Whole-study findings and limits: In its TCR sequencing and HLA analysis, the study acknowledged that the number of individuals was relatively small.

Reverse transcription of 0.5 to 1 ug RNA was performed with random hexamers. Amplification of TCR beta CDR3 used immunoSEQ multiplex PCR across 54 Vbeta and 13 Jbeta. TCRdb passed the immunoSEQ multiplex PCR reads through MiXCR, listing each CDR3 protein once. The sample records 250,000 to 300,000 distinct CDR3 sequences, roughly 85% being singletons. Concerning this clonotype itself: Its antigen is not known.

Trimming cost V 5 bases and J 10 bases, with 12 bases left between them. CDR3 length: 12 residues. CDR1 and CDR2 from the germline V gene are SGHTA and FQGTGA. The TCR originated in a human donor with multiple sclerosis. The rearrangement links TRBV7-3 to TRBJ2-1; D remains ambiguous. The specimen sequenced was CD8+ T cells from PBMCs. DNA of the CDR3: TGTGCCAGCAGCCCAAAGGGCACCGAGCAGTTCTTC. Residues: CASSPKGTEQFF.